The clone carrying this T cell receptor beta chain came up a few times. Its antigen is still unknown. This entry is derived from a study of type 1 regulatory T cells. Germline assignment: CDR1 KGHSH and CDR2 LQKENI. The CDR3 totals 13 residues. Trimming stripped 6 bases from V and 6 bases from J, with 11 bases between. TCRdb re-called the reads through MiXCR, storing one row per CDR3 protein. The data hold tens of thousands of distinct CDR3 sequences, with 60% to 65% observed a single time. The V gene is TRBV18, the J gene TRBJ1-4, with D tentatively TRBD1 (5 bases). The sequenced sample consisted of cultured non-Tr1 T cells, either the whole culture or a sorted T cell fraction (not recorded which). The receptor's source is a human donor in good health. CDR3 nucleotides: TGTGCCAGCTCCGGCACAGGTGATGAAAAACTGTTTTTT. Its protein is CASSGTGDEKLFF.